The next 27 T cell receptor beta chains were all read from a single sample in a study of shared clonotypes between healthy human individuals. Sequenced by immunoSEQ multiplex PCR; TCRdb stores in-frame clones only, minus some. The table has around 690,000 clones, 90% seen once. The sample comprised memory CD8+ T cells from PBMCs. Stated subset: CD45RO+ cells pooled with CCR7-negative TemRA cells. These receptors were obtained from a man aged 18 to 29 in good health. Some clones in this sample may be carry-over from other donors' samples.

This chain links TRBV11-2 with TRBJ2-3, with no clear D. CDR3 length: 13 residues. Germline V CDR1 and CDR2: SGHAT, FQNNGV. Trimming took 7 bases from V and 2 from J, leaving 10 bases between them. CDR3 nucleotide sequence: TGTGCCAGCATGCCCCGGTCCACAGATACGCAGTATTTT. Its protein is CASMPRSTDTQYF.

The sample holds one count of this clone. This sequence joins TRBV27 and TRBJ2-1; D may be TRBD1 or TRBD2 (5 bases each). Germline V gene data show CDR1 as MNHEY and CDR2 as SMNVEV (reference sequence). The length of the CDR3 is 14 residues. The ends were cut back, 6 bases at V and 2 bases at J, with 11 bases in the middle. CDR3 nucleotides: TGTGCCAGCAGCTACCAGGGAGCCTACAATGAGCAGTTCTTC. It codes for CASSYQGAYNEQFF.

The rearrangement links TRBV9 to TRBJ1-2; no reliable D call. Trimming took 3 bases from V and 1 from J, leaving 7 bases between them. CDR3 length: 13 amino acids. Germline assignment: CDR1 SGDLS and CDR2 YYNGEE. CDR3 region: CASSESFNYGYTF. CDR3 nucleotide sequence: TGTGCCAGCAGCGAGTCCTTTAACTATGGCTACACCTTC.

The genes are TRBV4-2 and TRBJ2-7, with 11 bases lining up with TRBD2. Germline V gene sequence: CDR1 LGHNA, CDR2 YNFKEQ. This CDR3 region has 17 residues. The ends lost 0 bases at V and 4 bases at J; junction bases unmatched: 8. As DNA, the CDR3 is TGTGCCAGCAGCCAAGAGCTTAGCGGGAGGGCCTTTTACGAGCAGTACTTC. This gives the protein CASSQELSGRAFYEQYF.

The chain uses TRBV10-3 and TRBJ2-7, with 10 bases identical to TRBD2. Germline V gene data show CDR1 as ENHRY and CDR2 as SYGVKD. The CDR3 has 14 amino acids. V trimming: 8 bases; J trimming: 2 bases; junction bases outside the gene matches: 6. The CDR3 here is CAIGVLAGAYEQYF. The DNA for the CDR3 is TGTGCCATCGGGGTGCTAGCGGGAGCCTACGAGCAGTACTTC.

The sample holds one count of this clone. This chain uses TRBV7-9 with TRBJ2-7; D is unclear. Trimming shortened V by 5 bases and J by 1 base, and 9 bases separated the two germline ends. From germline, CDR1 is SEHNR and CDR2 FQNEAQ (reference sequence). This CDR3 has 13 residues. CDR3 nucleotides: TGTGCCAGCAGCGCGGACCCGTCCTACGAGCAGTACTTC. This sequence encodes CASSADPSYEQYF.

This chain joins TRBV5-1 and TRBJ2-1; D is unresolved. CDR3 size: 16 residues. V gave up 1 base and J gave up 3 bases, with 14 bases separating them. CDR1 SGHRS and CDR2 YFSETQ come from the germline V gene. In nucleotides, the CDR3 is TGCGCCAGCAGCTTGAATCTTAGGAGTGACTACAATGAGCAGTTCTTC. Translated, it gives CASSLNLRSDYNEQFF. Full variable domain (missing parts from reference TRBV5-1 and TRBJ2-1): KAGVTQTPRYLIKTRGQQVTLSCSPISGHRSVSWYQQTPGQGLQFLFEYFSETQRNKGNFPGRFSGRQFSNSRSEMNVSTLELGDSALYLCASSLNLRSDYNEQFFGPGTRLTVL.

The chain links TRBV27 to TRBJ1-1, with D possibly TRBD1 on 6 matching bases. V was pared by 2 bases and J by 4 bases, with 20 bases between. Germline V CDR1 and CDR2: MNHEY, SMNVEV (reference sequence). This CDR3 comprises 17 residues. In DNA form, the CDR3 reads TGTGCCAGCAGTTTACATAGGACGAGGGGGTTGGGCACTGAAGCTTTCTTT. This sequence encodes CASSLHRTRGLGTEAFF.

The chain links TRBV11-2 to TRBJ2-5; D possibly matches TRBD1 or TRBD2 (7 bases each). The CDR3 sequence is 12 residues long. V lost 8 bases to trimming and J lost 5 bases, with 12 bases between them. The germline gives CDR1 SGHAT, CDR2 FQNNGV. CDR3 amino acids: CASRRGGETQYF. CDR3 coding DNA: TGTGCCAGCCGCAGGGGGGGTGAGACCCAGTACTTC.

This sequence joins TRBV5-1 and TRBJ2-7; perhaps TRBD1 as D (6 bases). This CDR3 has 13 residues. V was trimmed by 1 base and J by 6 bases, leaving 11 bases between them. CDR1 is SGHRS and CDR2 is YFSETQ in the germline V gene. CDR3 protein: CASSLFQGGEQYF. The CDR3 nucleotides are TGCGCCAGCAGCTTGTTCCAAGGGGGCGAGCAGTACTTC.

As DNA, the CDR3 is TGTGCCAGCAGCCCCAACCCAGGGGCCACTAACTATGGCTACACCTTC. It specifies CASSPNPGATNYGYTF. V usage is TRBV7-8 and J usage is TRBJ1-2; D may be TRBD1 (6 bases). The CDR3 has 16 amino acids. V lost 5 bases and J lost 0, with 16 bases in between. In germline, CDR1 is SGHVS, CDR2 FQNEAQ.

The V and J genes are TRBV6-5 and TRBJ2-1; D possibly corresponds to TRBD1 (6 bases). Germline-derived CDR1 and CDR2 are MNHEY and SVGAGI. The CDR3 runs to 14 residues. V shed 2 bases and J shed 12 bases, with 17 bases lying between them. DNA of the CDR3: TGTGCCAGCAGTTACCCCGGTTTAGGGGGTGGGCAGTTCTTC. This encodes CASSYPGLGGGQFF.

This chain uses TRBV5-4 with TRBJ2-3; TRBD2 is a possible D gene (5 bases). The CDR3 sequence is 14 residues long. Germline V gives CDR1 SGHNT, CDR2 YYREEE (reference sequence). Trimming took 2 bases from V and 1 from J, leaving 8 bases between them. This chain's CDR3 is CASSLAERTDTQYF. CDR3 in DNA: TGTGCCAGCAGCTTAGCGGAGCGCACAGATACGCAGTATTTT.

This clone occurred many times. This chain joins TRBV9 and TRBJ2-1, with D possibly being TRBD2 (6 bases). The CDR3 loop spans 12 amino acids. V was pared by 4 bases and J by 13 bases, with 15 bases between. Germline CDR1 and CDR2: SGDLS and YYNGEE. CDR3 loop: CASSLPGGIQFF. In nucleotides, the CDR3 is TGTGCCAGCAGCCTCCCCGGCGGGATTCAGTTCTTC.

CDR3 sequence reads: CASSPIHTDTQYF. The CDR3, as DNA: TGTGCCAGCAGCCCAATCCACACAGATACGCAGTATTTT. The V call is TRBV7-9, the J call TRBJ2-3; D unclear. Germline-derived CDR1 and CDR2 are SEHNR and FQNEAQ (reference sequence). The CDR3 consists of 13 residues. V gave up 5 bases and J gave up 2 bases, with 8 bases separating them.

A word on this clone: The sample holds other DNA sequences that translate to the same CDR3. V and J are TRBV4-1 and TRBJ1-1; D gene ambiguous. The V and J ends lost 0 bases and 0 bases respectively, with 5 bases between them. CDR3 length: 14 amino acids. In germline, CDR1 is MGHRA, CDR2 YSYEKL. The CDR3 bases are TGCGCCAGCAGCCAAGACCGGCTGAACACTGAAGCTTTCTTT. Its translation is CASSQDRLNTEAFF.

The chain links TRBV27 to TRBJ2-3; D may be TRBD1 (6 bases). The CDR3 contains 15 residues. Deletions cut 4 bases from V and 8 bases from J, with 19 bases between. Germline-derived CDR1 and CDR2 are MNHEY and SMNVEV (reference sequence). CDR3 residues: CASSSSHPLRGTQYF. The CDR3 DNA reads as TGTGCCAGCAGTTCTAGCCACCCTCTCAGGGGTACGCAGTATTTT.

The chain carries TRBV7-9 and TRBJ2-7; TRBD2 agrees at 7 bases. The V segment lost 4 bases and the J segment 5 bases; nucleotides outside the gene matches: 11. The CDR3 is 15 amino acids. Looked up from germline, CDR1 is SEHNR and CDR2 is FQNEAQ (reference sequence). CDR3 sequence reads: CASSYLSREKHEQYF. For the CDR3, the DNA is TGTGCCAGCAGCTATCTTTCGCGGGAGAAACACGAGCAGTACTTC.

This chain links TRBV19 with TRBJ1-6; D is perhaps TRBD1 (5 bases). Germline V CDR1 and CDR2: LNHDA, SQIVND (reference sequence). Between the trimmed V and J ends, which lost 4 bases and 8 bases, there was a span of 21 bases. The CDR3 is made up of 17 amino acids. CDR3 in DNA: TGTGCCAGTAGTACCCTAGAGGCCCGGGGGACGGATTCACCCCTCCACTTT. Translated, it gives CASSTLEARGTDSPLHF.

V gene TRBV7-9 combines with J gene TRBJ2-7; D ambiguous. With 1 base removed from V and 6 bases from J, the gap between germline ends came to 7 bases. Germline V lookup: CDR1 SEHNR, CDR2 FQNEAQ (reference sequence). The CDR3 consists of 12 residues. The DNA for the CDR3 is TGTGCCAGCAGCTTAGGGTTCTCCGAGCAGTACTTC. It is translated as CASSLGFSEQYF.

The chain couples TRBV19 to TRBJ2-1; D gene uncertain. V lost 3 bases to trimming and J lost 3 bases, with 9 bases between them. The germline V gene has CDR1 LNHDA and CDR2 SQIVND (reference sequence). The CDR3 is 14 amino acids. The CDR3 DNA sequence: TGTGCCAGTAGTATCGCAGCAGACTACAATGAGCAGTTCTTC. Protein product: CASSIAADYNEQFF. The full variable domain, in which reference TRBV19 and TRBJ2-1 provide the parts outside the CDR3, is DGGITQSPKYLFRKEGQNVTLSCEQNLNHDAMYWYRQDPGQGLRLIYYSQIVNDFQKGDIAEGYSVSREKKESFPLTVTSAQKNPTAFYLCASSIAADYNEQFFGPGTRLTVL.

The chain joins TRBV27 to TRBJ1-4; D call uncertain. Per the germline V gene, CDR1 is MNHEY and CDR2 is SMNVEV (reference sequence). The ends were cut back, 1 base at V and 0 bases at J, with 9 bases in the middle. The CDR3 totals 16 residues. DNA of the CDR3: TGTGCCAGCAGTTTATTCCCAACTGCAACTAATGAAAAACTGTTTTTT. It specifies CASSLFPTATNEKLFF.

This sequence joins TRBV7-6 and TRBJ2-1; D call uncertain. V lost 2 bases to trimming and J lost 0 bases, with 11 bases between them. CDR3 size: 16 residues. Germline V gives CDR1 SGHVS, CDR2 FNYEAQ. The CDR3 nucleotides read TGTGCCAGCAGCTTATACATCTCAAGCTCCTACAATGAGCAGTTCTTC. As protein: CASSLYISSSYNEQFF.

This clone has a single count. The chain recombines TRBV6-1 with TRBJ2-7; a weak D match, TRBD1 (6 bases). The CDR3 contains 14 residues. Germline CDR1 is MNHNS and CDR2 is SASEGT. The V end lost 5 bases, the J end lost 3 bases, and 14 bases lay between the germline ends. The CDR3 sequence: CASSPMGHLYEQYF. The CDR3 coding sequence is TGTGCCAGCAGTCCAATGGGACACCTCTACGAGCAGTACTTC.

The genes are TRBV4-3 and TRBJ2-7, with D possibly TRBD1 on 6 matching bases. The CDR3 is 15 residues long. V dropped 0 bases and J dropped 6 bases, with 15 bases sitting between them. From germline, CDR1 is LGHNA and CDR2 YSLEER. This CDR3 is CASSQEAGAHLEQYF. The CDR3 nucleotides read TGCGCCAGCAGCCAAGAAGCAGGGGCGCATCTCGAGCAGTACTTC.

The genes are TRBV9 and TRBJ2-1; 11 bases line up with TRBD2. The CDR3 runs 15 residues. Germline V lookup: CDR1 SGDLS, CDR2 YYNGEE. V trimming: 5 bases; J trimming: 7 bases; junction bases outside the gene matches: 8. The CDR3, as DNA: TGTGCCAGCAGTACCACTAGCGGGAGCGGGAATGAGCAGTTCTTC. Its translation is CASSTTSGSGNEQFF.

In its sample, this clone was seen once. The CDR3 DNA follows: TGTGCCAGCAGCTTACGAGGGGGCGCTTTCGGAAACACCATATATTTT. Translating it yields CASSLRGGAFGNTIYF. This chain joins TRBV13 and TRBJ1-3; 7 positions agree with TRBD1. Unmatched junction bases numbered 8, after V lost 2 bases and J lost 4 bases. Germline V lookup: CDR1 PRHDT, CDR2 FYEKMQ (reference sequence). The CDR3 runs to 16 residues.